Presented here are 11 T cell receptor beta chains from one specimen sequenced in a study of identical twins. TCRdb fed the 5' RACE reads into MiXCR, producing one record per CDR3 protein. The sample consists of some 300,000 distinct CDR3 sequences, over 9% of them appearing once. A further study also used this sample, focusing on yellow fever vaccine responses in identical twins.

The sequenced material came from CD8+ T cells sorted from blood. The receptors were sampled from a woman under 30 in good health.

V and J are TRBV7-9 and TRBJ2-1, with D perhaps matching TRBD1 (6 bases). CDR1 and CDR2 (germline): SEHNR, FQNEAQ (reference sequence). The CDR3 has 15 residues. The germline V and J ends were trimmed by 2 bases and 5 bases, with 13 bases remaining between them. In DNA form, the CDR3 reads TGTGCCAGCAGCTTAACTGACAGGACAGACAATGAGCAGTTCTTC. Protein: CASSLTDRTDNEQFF.

The table lists this clonotype with a few counts. The chain has TRBV6-2 or TRBV6-3 and TRBJ2-3, with D possibly TRBD2 on 5 matching bases. This CDR3 contains 15 residues. Trimming removed 2 bases at V and 3 bases at J, with 12 bases between. The germline CDR1 and CDR2 sequences are MNHEY and SVGEGT. CDR3 protein: CASSYVRRGTDTQYF. The CDR3 region has the DNA TGTGCCAGCAGTTACGTACGCCGCGGGACAGATACGCAGTATTTT.

This clonotype has only a few counts. V and J are TRBV15 and TRBJ2-1; possible D gene TRBD1, 6 bases. Germline-derived CDR1 and CDR2 are LNHNV and YYDKDF (reference sequence). V was clipped by 8 bases and J by 0 bases, with 14 bases between them. This CDR3 comprises 15 residues. Written as DNA, the CDR3 is TGTGCCACCCGAGGGGGTGAGCACTCCTACAATGAGCAGTTCTTC. It translates to CATRGGEHSYNEQFF.

This chain uses TRBV13 with TRBJ1-2; D perhaps matches TRBD1 (6 bases). The CDR3 runs to 14 residues. Deletions cut 4 bases from V and 3 bases from J, with 12 bases between. Germline lookup yields CDR1 PRHDT and CDR2 FYEKMQ (reference sequence). In DNA form, the CDR3 reads TGTGCCAGCAGCTGGAGGGGGGTCGACTATGGCTACACCTTC. Translation gives CASSWRGVDYGYTF.

This clonotype occurred a few times. The J gene is TRBJ2-5, the V gene TRBV15; D ambiguous. Trimming left V 5 bases short and J 5 bases short, with 15 bases between. The germline V gene encodes CDR1 LNHNV and CDR2 YYDKDF (reference sequence). The CDR3 is made up of 14 amino acids. The chain's CDR3 is CATSLRTVPETQYF. The CDR3 DNA reads TGTGCCACCAGCTTACGGACCGTTCCCGAGACCCAGTACTTC.

V and J are TRBV4-1 and TRBJ2-3; possibly TRBD1 for D (6 bases). V was clipped by 0 bases and J by 5 bases, with 12 bases between them. The CDR3 has 15 amino acids. Germline CDR1 is MGHRA and CDR2 is YSYEKL. CDR3 bases: TGCGCCAGCAGCCAAGATATGCGAGGGGGAGATACGCAGTATTTT. Residues: CASSQDMRGGDTQYF.

This clonotype appeared a few times. This sequence joins TRBV13 and TRBJ1-1; the D is unclear. V gave up 1 base and J gave up 2 bases, with 8 bases separating them. The CDR3 has 14 amino acids. Germline loops: CDR1 PRHDT, CDR2 FYEKMQ (reference sequence). Here the CDR3 DNA reads TGTGCCAGCAGCTTAGTGTACGGAAACACTGAAGCTTTCTTT. This encodes CASSLVYGNTEAFF. Full variable domain (rest looked up from reference TRBV13 and TRBJ1-1): AAGVIQSPRHLIKEKRETATLKCYPIPRHDTVYWYQQGPGQDPQFLISFYEKMQSDKGSIPDRFSAQQFSDYHSELNMSSLELGDSALYFCASSLVYGNTEAFFGQGTRLTVV.

In its sample, this clonotype was seen a few times. The CDR3 is CASSPQAGPDQTQYF. The DNA of the CDR3 is TGCGCCAGCAGCCCCCAAGCGGGGCCAGACCAGACCCAGTACTTC. The V call is TRBV4-1, the J call TRBJ2-5; the match to TRBD2 covers 7 bases. CDR1 is MGHRA and CDR2 is YSYEKL in the germline V gene. This CDR3 is 15 amino acids long. The junction had 11 bases not matched to a gene; V was cut back by 4 bases and J by 6 bases.

The rearrangement uses TRBV28 and TRBJ2-3; 12 bases align to TRBD2. V lost 2 bases and J lost 0; bases outside the gene matches: 12. This CDR3 is built from 20 residues. Germline V lookup: CDR1 MDHEN, CDR2 SYDVKM. CDR3 residues: CASSLTIKRTSGASTDTQYF. The CDR3 DNA sequence: TGTGCCAGCAGTTTAACAATAAAACGGACTAGCGGGGCTAGCACAGATACGCAGTATTTT.

This clonotype showed up just a few times. This chain connects TRBV10-1 to TRBJ2-2; D remains unclear. Per the germline V gene, CDR1 is WNHNN and CDR2 is SYGVQD (reference sequence). The CDR3 spans 12 residues. The V gene lost 2 bases and the J gene lost 6 bases, with 4 bases spanning the gap. The CDR3: CASSESSGELFF. The CDR3 DNA sequence: TGCGCCAGCAGTGAGAGTTCCGGGGAGCTGTTTTTT.

This clonotype was observed a few times. The V and J genes are TRBV2 and TRBJ1-1; D not resolved. V was clipped by 1 base and J by 1 base, with 7 bases between them. This CDR3 is 14 amino acids long. Germline CDR1 and CDR2: SNHLY and FYNNEI. The CDR3 sequence: CASSEEGRNTEAFF. Written as DNA, the CDR3 is TGTGCCAGCAGTGAAGAAGGCAGGAACACTGAAGCTTTCTTT.